Shown below are 18 T cell receptor beta chains from a single sample sequenced in a study of response to subunit inactivated influenza vaccine. TCRdb reprocessed the RT-PCR reads with MiXCR, giving one entry per CDR3 protein. The data contain approximately 700,000 distinct CDR3 sequences, about 15% of them seen just once; the ten biggest clones take up around a tenth. The input for sequencing was PBMCs from blood, taken roughly 13 days after vaccination. These receptors all come from a man in his fifties who received an inactivated influenza vaccine.

This rearrangement joins TRBV28 to TRBJ2-7; D is possibly TRBD2 (6 bases). The germline V gene has CDR1 MDHEN and CDR2 SYDVKM. The CDR3 length is 12 residues. V was shortened by 6 bases and J by 7 bases, with 13 bases between the two germline ends. CDR3 sequence: CASRLSGREQYF. For the CDR3, the DNA is TGTGCCAGCAGGCTTAGCGGTAGGGAGCAGTACTTC.

V usage is TRBV14 and J usage is TRBJ2-6, with no clear D. The germline V and J ends were trimmed by 4 bases and 0 bases, with 7 bases remaining between them. Germline lookup yields CDR1 SGHDN and CDR2 FVKESK. This CDR3 contains 15 residues. This chain's CDR3 is CASSPHYSGANVLTF. CDR3 DNA sequence: TGTGCCAGCAGCCCACATTACTCTGGGGCCAACGTCCTGACTTTC.

This clonotype was found many times. The CDR3 DNA is TGTGCCATCAGTGAGTCCTATCTAGCGGGAGAAAACAATGAGCAGTTCTTC. It encodes CAISESYLAGENNEQFF. The J gene is TRBJ2-1, the V gene TRBV10-3; 10 bases are a match to TRBD2. This CDR3 is 17 amino acids long. Germline V gene sequence: CDR1 ENHRY, CDR2 SYGVKD. Unmatched junction bases numbered 7, after V lost 0 bases and J lost 5 bases.

Comments on this clonotype: The germline gene is not matched at one end of the junction; a read error may be the cause. The chain employs TRBV2 and TRBJ2-3; TRBD1 matches 11 bases. Germline V gene sequence: CDR1 SNHLY, CDR2 FYNNEI. The CDR3 has 14 amino acids. For the CDR3, the DNA is TGTGCCAGCAGACGGGACAGGGGGGCAGATACGCAGTCTTTT. It encodes CASRRDRGADTQSF.

CDR3 protein: CASRTQGLGNTEAFF. The CDR3 DNA is TGTGCCAGCAGGACACAGGGGTTGGGGAACACTGAAGCTTTCTTT. The chain has TRBV7-9 and TRBJ1-1, with TRBD1 identical over 7 bases. Germline CDR1 and CDR2: SEHNR and FQNEAQ (reference sequence). This CDR3 has 15 residues. V shed 6 bases and J 1 base; nucleotides not matched to a gene: 8.

The sample holds a few counts of this clonotype. The chain uses TRBV5-1 and TRBJ2-3; 10 nucleotides line up with TRBD2. The CDR3 consists of 18 residues. Germline V lookup: CDR1 SGHRS, CDR2 YFSETQ. The J segment lost 2 bases and the V segment lost 0 bases, leaving 9 bases of the junction unmatched. CDR3 amino acids: CASSLAASGGRNTDTQYF. The CDR3 DNA reads as TGCGCCAGCAGCTTGGCCGCTAGCGGGGGCCGCAACACAGATACGCAGTATTTT.

This clonotype appeared a single time. This chain uses TRBV5-1 with TRBJ2-7; possible D gene TRBD1, 5 bases. CDR1 and CDR2 (germline): SGHRS, YFSETQ. V lost 0 bases to trimming and J lost 6 bases, with 16 bases between them. The CDR3 covers 15 residues. Here the CDR3 reads CASSLAIRVGGEQYF. The CDR3 DNA follows: TGCGCCAGCAGCTTGGCGATCAGGGTCGGCGGCGAGCAGTACTTC.

The rearrangement links TRBV6-2 or TRBV6-3 to TRBJ2-1, with 8 positions matching TRBD1. Trimming at V came to 0 bases and at J to 1 base, leaving 5 bases not matched to a gene. There are 17 residues in the CDR3. Germline V gene data show CDR1 as MNHEY and CDR2 as SVGEGT. The CDR3 coding sequence is TGTGCCAGCAGTTACTCGAGGGACAGGCGATCCTACAATGAGCAGTTCTTC. This gives the protein CASSYSRDRRSYNEQFF.

This rearrangement joins TRBV7-2 to TRBJ2-2; TRBD1 aligns across 7 bases. V shed 2 bases, J shed 1 base, and the junction held 1 base outside the gene matches. This CDR3 comprises 15 residues. Looked up from germline, CDR1 is SGHTA and CDR2 is FQGNSA. As DNA, the CDR3 is TGTGCCAGCAGCTTACACAGGGGGAACACCGGGGAGCTGTTTTTT. Translation: CASSLHRGNTGELFF.

This clonotype appeared many times. CDR3 in DNA: TGTGCCATGGGGGATGCGAACACCGGGGAGCTGTTTTTT. Its translation is CAMGDANTGELFF. V and J are TRBV10-3 and TRBJ2-2, with D perhaps TRBD1 or TRBD2 (5 bases each). Germline loops: CDR1 ENHRY, CDR2 SYGVKD. Between the trimmed V and J ends, which lost 9 bases and 0 bases, there was a span of 8 bases. This CDR3 has 13 amino acids.

The chain links TRBV6-2 or TRBV6-3 to TRBJ2-7, with D perhaps TRBD1 (5 bases). The germline V gene has CDR1 MNHEY and CDR2 SVGEGT. The CDR3 is 14 amino acids. V dropped 8 bases and J dropped 0 bases, with 14 bases sitting between them. The CDR3 DNA is TGTGCCAGCGGTACAGGCCTACTCTCCTACGAGCAGTACTTC. Translated: CASGTGLLSYEQYF.

Only a few counts were recorded for this clonotype. This chain joins TRBV28 and TRBJ2-7; 9 nucleotides line up with TRBD2. CDR3 length equals 15 residues. Germline V gene sequence: CDR1 MDHEN, CDR2 SYDVKM. V shed 6 bases, J shed 3 bases, and the junction held 9 bases outside the gene matches. The CDR3 coding sequence is TGTGCCAGCAGCTTGCGTAGCGGGGGTTACTACGAGCAGTACTTC. It yields the protein CASSLRSGGYYEQYF.

This rearrangement joins TRBV28 to TRBJ2-3; D is unresolved. The CDR3 has 14 amino acids. V was pared by 2 bases and J by 6 bases, with 12 bases between. Germline loops: CDR1 MDHEN, CDR2 SYDVKM. CDR3 region: CASSLMGMMDTQYF. The CDR3 DNA is TGTGCCAGCAGTTTAATGGGTATGATGGATACGCAGTATTTT.

The rearrangement uses TRBV29-1 and TRBJ2-1; TRBD1 aligns across 10 bases. Germline CDR1 is SQVTM and CDR2 is ANQGSEA. This CDR3 is 13 amino acids long. V lost 2 bases, J lost 8 bases, and 3 bases stayed unmatched. CDR3 in amino acids: CSVEPGQGDEQFF. CDR3 coding DNA: TGCAGCGTTGAACCAGGACAGGGGGATGAGCAGTTCTTC.

This clonotype has ten or more counts. This chain connects TRBV9 to TRBJ2-3; D call uncertain. This CDR3 region has 14 residues. The V end was cut by 0 bases, the J end by 1 base, with 6 bases between. In germline, CDR1 is SGDLS, CDR2 YYNGEE. CDR3 protein: CASSVEGRTDTQYF. The CDR3 DNA follows: TGTGCCAGCAGCGTAGAAGGGCGCACAGATACGCAGTATTTT.

This clonotype came up many times. CDR3 DNA sequence: TGTGCCAGCAGCTCAACAGGGGTTGGCTATGGCTACACCTTC. Protein sequence: CASSSTGVGYGYTF. The chain joins TRBV5-5 to TRBJ1-2, with 7 nucleotides matching TRBD1. The CDR3 consists of 14 residues. CDR1 and CDR2 (germline): SGHKS, YYEKEE (reference sequence). Losses at the gene ends were 3 bases for V and 4 bases for J; bases not matched to a gene: 6.

This clonotype was detected many times. The CDR3 spells CSVGPGQGTHEQFF. DNA of the CDR3: TGCAGCGTTGGACCGGGACAGGGCACCCATGAGCAGTTCTTC. The chain carries TRBV29-1 and TRBJ2-1; 9 bases fit TRBD1. The CDR3 covers 14 residues. Losses at the gene ends were 4 bases for V and 8 bases for J; bases not matched to a gene: 9. The germline V gene encodes CDR1 SQVTM and CDR2 ANQGSEA.

This clonotype appeared a few times. The chain links TRBV7-9 to TRBJ2-1; no reliable D call. V was pared by 3 bases and J by 3 bases, with 12 bases between. CDR1 and CDR2 (germline): SEHNR, FQNEAQ (reference sequence). There are 15 residues in the CDR3. The CDR3 coding sequence is TGTGCCAGCAGCTTGACTCAAATGGTCTACAATGAGCAGTTCTTC. Residues: CASSLTQMVYNEQFF.